The TCR beta chain under discussion was sequenced for a study of molecular identifiers for immune sequencing clone quantification. TCRdb re-called the PCR reads with MiXCR, one entry per CDR3 protein. The sample holds 85,000 to 100,000 distinct CDR3 sequences, 20% to 30% seen once. This clonotype was recorded a few times. CDR1 and CDR2 (germline): SGHNT, YYREEE (reference sequence). The CDR3 runs to 15 residues. V lost 0 bases and J lost 5, with 15 bases in between. V is TRBV5-4 and J is TRBJ2-7; D is undetermined. The source is a human donor in good health. Some libraries in this study had Jurkat cell RNA spiked in. Material for sequencing was naive CD8+ T cells from blood, with Jurkat cell RNA spiked in. Subset denoted: FACS-sorted CD8+CD4-CCR7+CD45RA+ naive T cells. CDR3 nucleotides: TGTGCCAGCAGCTTGGCTGGGTCCACCGACGACGAGCAGTACTTC. This encodes CASSLAGSTDDEQYF.